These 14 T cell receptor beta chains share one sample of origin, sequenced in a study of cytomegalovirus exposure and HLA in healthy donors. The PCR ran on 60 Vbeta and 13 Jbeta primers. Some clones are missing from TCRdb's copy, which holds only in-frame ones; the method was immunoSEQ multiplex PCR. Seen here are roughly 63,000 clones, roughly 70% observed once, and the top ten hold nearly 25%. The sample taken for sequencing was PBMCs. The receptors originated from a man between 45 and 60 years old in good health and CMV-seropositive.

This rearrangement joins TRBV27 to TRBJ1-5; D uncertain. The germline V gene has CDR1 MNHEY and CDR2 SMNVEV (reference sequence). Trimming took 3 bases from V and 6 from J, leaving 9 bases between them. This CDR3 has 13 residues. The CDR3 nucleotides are TGTGCCAGCAGTTTTGGGCAGTCTCAGCCCCAGCATTTT. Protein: CASSFGQSQPQHF.

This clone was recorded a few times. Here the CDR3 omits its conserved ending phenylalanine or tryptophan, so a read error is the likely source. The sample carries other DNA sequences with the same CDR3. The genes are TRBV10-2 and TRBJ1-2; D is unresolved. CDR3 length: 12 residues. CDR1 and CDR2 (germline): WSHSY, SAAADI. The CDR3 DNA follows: TGCGCAAGCAGTGAGCCCCCTGGAGGCTACACCGTC. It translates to CASSEPPGGYTV.

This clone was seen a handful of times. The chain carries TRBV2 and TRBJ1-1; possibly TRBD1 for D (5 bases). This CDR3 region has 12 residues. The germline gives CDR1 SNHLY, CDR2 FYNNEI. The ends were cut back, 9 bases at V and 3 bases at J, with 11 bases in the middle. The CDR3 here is CASQGEDTEAFF. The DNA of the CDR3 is TGTGCCAGTCAGGGTGAGGACACTGAAGCTTTCTTT.

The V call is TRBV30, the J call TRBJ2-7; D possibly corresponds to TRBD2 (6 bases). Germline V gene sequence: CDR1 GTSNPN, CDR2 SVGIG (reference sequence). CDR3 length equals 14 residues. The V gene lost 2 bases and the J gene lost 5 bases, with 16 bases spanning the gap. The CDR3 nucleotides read TGTGCCTGGAGTAGAACGGGAGTGACCCACGAGCAGTACTTC. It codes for CAWSRTGVTHEQYF.

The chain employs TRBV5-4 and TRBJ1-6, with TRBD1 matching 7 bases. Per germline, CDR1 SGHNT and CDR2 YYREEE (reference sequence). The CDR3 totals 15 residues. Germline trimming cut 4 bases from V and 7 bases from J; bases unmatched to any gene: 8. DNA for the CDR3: TGTGCCAGCAGCCAATCCCAGGGGGTCAATTCACCCCTCCACTTT. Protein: CASSQSQGVNSPLHF.

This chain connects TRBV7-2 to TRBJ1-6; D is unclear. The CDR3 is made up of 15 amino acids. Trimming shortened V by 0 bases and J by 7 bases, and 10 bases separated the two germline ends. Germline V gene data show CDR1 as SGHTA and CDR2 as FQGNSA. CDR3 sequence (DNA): TGTGCCAGCAGCTTAGCGGCAGGAGGGAATTCACCCCTCCACTTT. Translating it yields CASSLAAGGNSPLHF.

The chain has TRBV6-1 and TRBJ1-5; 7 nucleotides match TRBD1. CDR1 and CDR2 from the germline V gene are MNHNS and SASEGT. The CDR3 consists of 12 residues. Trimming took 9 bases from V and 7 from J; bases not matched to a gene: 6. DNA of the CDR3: TGTGCCAGTAGACAGGGTGGCCAGCCCCAGCATTTT. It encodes CASRQGGQPQHF.

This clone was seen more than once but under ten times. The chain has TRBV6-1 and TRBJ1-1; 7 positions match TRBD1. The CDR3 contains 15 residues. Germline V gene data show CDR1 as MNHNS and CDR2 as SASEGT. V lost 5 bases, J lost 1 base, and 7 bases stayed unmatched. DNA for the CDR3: TGTGCCAGCAGTACAGGGGAGGCGGAGAACACTGAAGCTTTCTTT. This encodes CASSTGEAENTEAFF.

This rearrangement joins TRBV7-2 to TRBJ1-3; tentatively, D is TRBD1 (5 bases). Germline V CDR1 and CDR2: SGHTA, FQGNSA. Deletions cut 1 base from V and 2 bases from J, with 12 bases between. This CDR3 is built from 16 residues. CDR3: CASSLDARVAGNTIYF. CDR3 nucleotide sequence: TGTGCCAGCAGCTTAGACGCCAGGGTAGCTGGAAACACCATATATTTT.

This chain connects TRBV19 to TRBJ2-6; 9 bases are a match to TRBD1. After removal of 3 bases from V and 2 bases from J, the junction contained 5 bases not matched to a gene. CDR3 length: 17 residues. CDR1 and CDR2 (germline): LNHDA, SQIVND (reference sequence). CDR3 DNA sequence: TGTGCCAGTAGTATCGGAGGACAGGGGACTGGGGCCAACGTCCTGACTTTC. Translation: CASSIGGQGTGANVLTF.

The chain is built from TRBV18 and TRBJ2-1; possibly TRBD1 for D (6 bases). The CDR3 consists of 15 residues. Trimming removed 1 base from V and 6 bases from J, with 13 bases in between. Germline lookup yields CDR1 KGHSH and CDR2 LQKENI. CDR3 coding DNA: TGTGCCAGCTCACCACGGTTCAGGGGCCGCAATGAGCAGTTCTTC. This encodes CASSPRFRGRNEQFF.

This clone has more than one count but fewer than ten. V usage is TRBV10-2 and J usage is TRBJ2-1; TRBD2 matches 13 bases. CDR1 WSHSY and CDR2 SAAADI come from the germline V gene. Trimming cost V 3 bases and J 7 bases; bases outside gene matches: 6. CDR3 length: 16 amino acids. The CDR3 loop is CASSDGGTSGANEQFF. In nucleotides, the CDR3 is TGCGCCAGCAGTGATGGGGGGACTAGCGGGGCTAATGAGCAGTTCTTC.

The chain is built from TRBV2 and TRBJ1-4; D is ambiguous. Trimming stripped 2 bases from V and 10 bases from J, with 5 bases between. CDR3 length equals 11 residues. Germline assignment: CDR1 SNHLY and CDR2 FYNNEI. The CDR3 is CASSERGKLFF. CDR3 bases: TGTGCCAGCAGTGAAAGAGGAAAACTGTTTTTT.

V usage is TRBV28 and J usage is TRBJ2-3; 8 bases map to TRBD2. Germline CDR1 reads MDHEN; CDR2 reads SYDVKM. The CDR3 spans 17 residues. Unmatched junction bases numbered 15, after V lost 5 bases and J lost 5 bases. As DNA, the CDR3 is TGTGCCAGCAGTCCCCGCCGCGGGACTAGAGGATTAGATACGCAGTATTTT. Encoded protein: CASSPRRGTRGLDTQYF.